Detailed here is one T cell receptor (beta chain). Patients of the Seattle cohort, enrolled during active infection, were followed longitudinally. This sample stems from a study of blood T cell repertoires in COVID-19. Overall study context: Specimens from acute and convalescent COVID-19 originated in the United States, Italy and Spain. In each case, the material was cDNA or gDNA derived from T cells, B-cell-depleted T cells, or PBMCs.

CDR1 SGHRS and CDR2 YFSETQ come from the germline V gene. V shed 0 bases, J shed 3 bases, and the junction held 3 bases outside the gene matches. CDR3 length: 14 residues. In the authors' methods: How many nucleated cells were present was estimated from reference gene primer amplification. Sequenced by immunoSEQ multiplex PCR; TCRdb stores in-frame clones only, minus some. V and J calls and clone size are given by that table; D and trimming were obtained from the DNA. The repertoire has some 160,000 clones, around 81% of them found once; the top ten carry about 8.8%. This chain links TRBV5-1 with TRBJ2-7; 7 nucleotides agree with TRBD2. This sequence was found in a woman older than 75 with COVID-19, enrolled during active disease. Input material: peripheral blood. In DNA form, the CDR3 reads TGCGCCAGCAGCTTGGACGGGAGGCTCTACGAGCAGTACTTC. It yields the protein CASSLDGRLYEQYF. Full variable domain (outside the CDR3, taken from reference TRBV5-1 and TRBJ2-7): KAGVTQTPRYLIKTRGQQVTLSCSPISGHRSVSWYQQTPGQGLQFLFEYFSETQRNKGNFPGRFSGRQFSNSRSEMNVSTLELGDSALYLCASSLDGRLYEQYFGPGTRLTVT.